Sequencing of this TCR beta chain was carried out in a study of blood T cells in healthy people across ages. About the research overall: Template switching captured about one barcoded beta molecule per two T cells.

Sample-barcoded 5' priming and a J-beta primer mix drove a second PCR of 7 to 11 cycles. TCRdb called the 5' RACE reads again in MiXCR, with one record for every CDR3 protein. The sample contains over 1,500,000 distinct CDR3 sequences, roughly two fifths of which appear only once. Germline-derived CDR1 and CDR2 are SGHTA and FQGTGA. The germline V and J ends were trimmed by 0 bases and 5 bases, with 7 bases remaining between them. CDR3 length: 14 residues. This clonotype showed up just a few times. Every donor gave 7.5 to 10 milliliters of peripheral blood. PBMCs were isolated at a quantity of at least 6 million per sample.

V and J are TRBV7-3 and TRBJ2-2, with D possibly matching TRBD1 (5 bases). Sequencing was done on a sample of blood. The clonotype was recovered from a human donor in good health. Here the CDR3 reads CASSLTGLTGELFF. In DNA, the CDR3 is TGTGCCAGCAGCTTAACGGGGCTGACCGGGGAGCTGTTTTTT.